This T cell receptor beta chain was identified in a study of T cell changes during pregnancy in multiple sclerosis. Germline V lookup: CDR1 MNHNS, CDR2 SASEGT. CDR3 length: 16 amino acids. V gave up 1 base and J gave up 4 bases; unmatched junction bases: 7. Method: immunoSEQ multiplex PCR; TCRdb's copy keeps in-frame clones and lacks some. The table includes roughly 24,000 clones, roughly 90% detected once. The rearrangement joins TRBV6-1 to TRBJ2-5, with 9 bases matching TRBD1. The sequences come from CD8+ T cells from peripheral blood mononuclear cells, collected after pregnancy. The receptor was derived from a female donor with multiple sclerosis, enrolled in a pregnancy study. The CDR3 sequence: CASSEVPGQGGETQYF. The CDR3 nucleotides are TGTGCCAGCAGTGAAGTTCCGGGACAGGGAGGAGAGACCCAGTACTTC.